This T cell receptor (beta chain) stems from a study of low-dose radiotherapy and immunotherapy resistance in tumors. Study at large: Nivolumab was given to patients as a 240 mg flat dose every two weeks, and ipilimumab at 1 mg/kg every six weeks. Both were delivered intravenously. Cyclophosphamide was given intravenously at 200 mg/m2 every two weeks, and each dose came one day before radiation and immunotherapy. On cycle 1 day 1, patients started four cycles of oral aspirin 300 mg daily.

Covering alpha and beta chains, TRAV- and TRBV-specific primers were used for the first-strand cDNA. TCR amplification involved roughly 21 PCR cycles with a constant-region primer and V-primer adapter. Each CDR3 protein is one row after TCRdb ran MiXCR on the reads. The table has some 15,000 distinct CDR3 sequences, 45% to 55% seen once. This clonotype was detected a few times. CDR3 size: 15 residues. The trim removed 6 bases at V and 7 bases at J, leaving 9 bases unmatched. The germline gives CDR1 MDHEN, CDR2 SYDVKM. Every donor's regimen consisted of nivolumab, ipilimumab, aspirin, low-dose cyclophosphamide and low-dose radiotherapy.

The receptor comes from a human donor with advanced metastatic prostate, ovarian, gallbladder or colorectal cancer (not recorded which). This table probably holds off-target reads from a library built for another chain. This chain joins TRBV28 and TRBJ2-7; 13 nucleotides align to TRBD2. CDR3 loop: CASSLRTSGSSEQYF. CDR3 coding DNA: TGTGCCAGCAGCCTCAGGACTAGCGGGAGTTCTGAGCAGTACTTC. Based on the CDR3 plus reference TRBV28 and TRBJ2-7, the full variable domain is DVKVTQSSRYLVKRTGEKVFLECVQDMDHENMFWYRQDPGLGLRLIYFSYDVKMKEKGDIPEGYSVSREKKERFSLILESASTNQTSMYLCASSLRTSGSSEQYFGPGTRLTVT.